This T cell receptor (beta chain) was profiled in a study of blood T cells in healthy people across ages (dated by TCRdb to 2014 to 2015). About the investigation overall: In model experiments, roughly one uniquely barcoded TCR beta cDNA molecule per two T cells was captured by template switching. The study measured age-related changes in TCR beta repertoire diversity using deep sequencing normalized with unique cDNA molecular identifiers. The donors were divided into four age groups: young (average around 16 years), middle-aged (approximately 39), aged (around 59) and long-lived (around 87). Donors of different ages were randomly distributed across sequencing lanes to avoid experimental bias. Using the same blood draw, the study looked at two additional independent replicas of 1 million unique cDNA reads for two donors, one aged 18 to 30 and the other aged 80 or older.

This clonotype was recorded a few times. The antigen it binds to is not known. One base away there is no much larger clone; base qualities are not given. Libraries were made using 5' RACE. The listed sequencing device is Illumina HiSeq 2500. A second PCR of about 6 to 11 cycles was performed with a sample-barcoded 5' primer and a J-beta primer mix. A unique molecular identifier was introduced onto each TCR beta cDNA molecule by a template-switch 5' adaptor carrying 12 random nucleotides. Each sample yielded at least 2.5 million CDR3-containing paired-end reads. First-strand cDNA was synthesized from all RNA with the Mint cDNA synthesis kit, primed by a TRBC-specific oligonucleotide. Following uracil-DNA glycosylase treatment, a first 18-cycle PCR with universal primers M1SS and BC2_uni_R was performed on all cDNA. Concerning the study's data processing: For normalization, 1 million high-quality reads were randomly selected from each sample, with every read carrying a distinct molecular identifier. Reads with shared molecular identifiers were discarded instead of being binned into consensus sequences. MiTCR, run with a Q25 quality threshold and the strictest error-elimination algorithm, handled CDR3 identification, clonotype clustering and error correction. A nonparametric unseen species model with Euler transformation was used to estimate lower-bound total TCR beta diversity. TCRdb cleaned the public reads at Q25 with fastp, built clones with MiXCR and kept in-frame beta chains. When rows share a CDR3 protein, they turn into one entry using the most common DNA and genes. It is TCRdb's table, rather than the study itself, that gives the V and J calls and clone size. For this sample the table gives approximately 1.5 million distinct CDR3 sequences, of which under 55% were detected only once. The ten largest clones capture around 4% of the sample.

The paper's findings and limits, for the study overall: There was a strong correlation between observed TCR beta diversity and the percentage of naive T cells measured by flow cytometry. The long-lived group showed more naive CD4+ T cells, fewer expanded clones and increased TCR diversity than the aged group, suggesting age selection. Estimates of total diversity from one million sequenced T cells were regarded as lower bounds and underestimates. Observed TCR beta diversity per million T cells fell roughly linearly with age, and a significant reduction was already apparent by age around 44. Conclusive comparison of naive and antigen-experienced compartments was prevented by the profiling of bulk unsorted PBMCs. Because donor CMV infection status was unknown, age-related changes in expanded clonotypes were potentially confounded.

The CDR3 numbers 15 residues from cysteine through phenylalanine. Only CDR3 DNA remains: 45 bases, in frame from the first base. V and J are trimmed by 5 bases and 8 bases, and the gene matches miss 12 bases of the junction. Via the germline V gene (reference sequence), CDR1 is LNHNV and CDR2 YYDKDF. The donors were roughly 40 Caucasian individuals from Russia, aged about 6 to 95 years, who were systemically healthy. Each donor gave 9 to 10 milliliters of peripheral blood, collected into EDTA-treated Vacutainer tubes. PBMCs were isolated by Ficoll-Paque density-gradient centrifugation, with at least 6 million obtained per sample. Total RNA, at least 5 micrograms per sample, was extracted from PBMCs with Trizol reagent. Naive CD45RAhigh/CD27high T cell percentages were measured by flow cytometry on a PBMC aliquot from every donor.

The rearrangement joined TRBV15 to TRBJ2-1; 7 junctional bases match TRBD1. The sample taken for sequencing was blood. The TCR comes from a woman aged 18-35 years in good health. In nucleotides, the sequence is TGTGCCACCAGCCGACAGGGTGGTTTCGGTGATGAGCAGTTCTTC. This translates into CATSRQGGFGDEQFF.